This T cell receptor beta chain derives from a study of siplizumab effects on memory and regulatory T cells. Study findings and constraints: An assignable phenotype, naive or memory, was missing from roughly 80-95% of proliferating CD4+ or CD8+ clones. Most alloreactive clones went unmapped to unstimulated subsets; only a minor fraction mapped.

On this clone itself: Its antigen is undetermined.

Assaying covered about 99,000 TCR templates per sample. Profiling relied on immunoSEQ multiplex PCR, and the TCRdb table lists in-frame clones only, not all of them. The top ten clones hold approximately 0.66% of a sample with more than 85,000 clones, approximately 94% of them seen once. Looked up from germline, CDR1 is KGHSH and CDR2 is LQKENI. V was shortened by 3 bases and J by 3 bases, with 9 bases between the two germline ends. This CDR3 contains 13 residues. This rearrangement joins TRBV18 to TRBJ2-7; D gene unclear. The sequence was collected from a human donor in good health. What was sequenced was Tregs sorted from blood. The CDR3 coding sequence is TGTGCCAGCTCACCCTTGCCTAGCTACGAGCAGTACTTC. Its translation is CASSPLPSYEQYF.